The 4 T cell receptor beta chains presented below share a single source sample, sequenced in a study of T cell changes during pregnancy in multiple sclerosis. The assay was immunoSEQ multiplex PCR, and TCRdb's table has in-frame clones only and misses some. The data show 20,000 or so clones, just over 85% seen once. Here the sequenced sample was CD8+ T cells from peripheral blood mononuclear cells, taken in the third trimester of pregnancy. Receptor source: a female donor in good health, enrolled as a control in a pregnancy study.

The V and J genes are TRBV6-5 and TRBJ1-1, with unresolved D. V lost 2 bases and J 1 base, leaving 8 bases between the germline ends. CDR3 length: 14 residues. Germline values: CDR1 MNHEY, CDR2 SVGAGI. CDR3 DNA sequence: TGTGCCAGCAGTTACGGCGGTGAGAACACTGAAGCTTTCTTT. It yields the protein CASSYGGENTEAFF.

The chain uses TRBV9 and TRBJ2-5; D remains ambiguous. Trimming removed 4 bases at V and 1 base at J, with 17 bases between. The CDR3 has 16 amino acids. CDR1 and CDR2 (germline): SGDLS, YYNGEE. CDR3 nucleotides: TGTGCCAGCAGCCCAGACTCGCGACGAACCCAAGAGACCCAGTACTTC. Translated, it gives CASSPDSRRTQETQYF.

V is TRBV4-3 and J is TRBJ2-3; possibly TRBD2 for D (6 bases). Between the trimmed V and J ends, which lost 1 base and 4 bases, there was a span of 12 bases. The CDR3 runs to 15 residues. The germline gives CDR1 LGHNA, CDR2 YSLEER. The chain's CDR3 is CASSQGGLMPDTQYF. CDR3 in DNA: TGCGCCAGCAGCCAAGGCGGACTAATGCCAGATACGCAGTATTTT.

The chain uses TRBV5-8 and TRBJ2-7, with 9 bases identical to TRBD1. The length of the CDR3 is 15 residues. The V gene end was trimmed by 4 bases and the J gene end by 8 bases; junction bases not matched to a gene: 13. Germline CDR1 reads SGHTS; CDR2 reads YDEGEE. CDR3 DNA: TGTGCCAGCAGCAAGGGGACAGGGCATCCTACGAAGCAGTACTTC. This translates into CASSKGTGHPTKQYF.